This paragraph covers one T cell receptor beta chain sequence. The antigen it binds to is not known. Base qualities are not provided; no much larger clone lies one nucleotide away. The record originates from a study of T cell responses to AZD1222 COVID-19 vaccine (dated by TCRdb to the early 2020s). Describing the broader study: A total of 233 trial participants underwent TCR sequencing, of whom about 210 received two doses of AZD1222 and some 26 received two doses of the MenACWY control vaccine. Trial participants were enrolled by age into subgroups of 18-55, 56-69 and 70-plus years, and about 150, 27 and 61 TCR-sequenced participants, respectively, were included in these subgroups.

According to the study, the label for this sample's time point signals: about 28 days (+/-7) after the second vaccine dose. Because spike-specific TCR depth and breadth did not differ between the two schedules, AZD1222 recipients who got a second dose at roughly 4 weeks were pooled with those who got a second dose at roughly 12 weeks. The vaccinee samples were drawn from two UK trials, COV001 and COV002, one of which was a single-blind randomized controlled phase 2/3 trial testing AZD1222 (ChAdOx1 nCoV-19) in healthy adults. For TCRbeta chain sequencing, PBMC samples were collected from trial participants at day 0 and at day 28 after the second dose. V lost 3 bases and J lost 8 bases, and the count of bases not matched to a germline gene is 6. According to the germline V gene (reference sequence), CDR1 reads DFQATT and CDR2 reads SNEGSKA. The CDR3 numbers 14 residues from cysteine through phenylalanine. The only DNA kept is the CDR3, 42 bases in frame from the first base.

The CDR3 regions of human TCRbeta chains were analyzed by immunosequencing. Per the source publication's procedure: TCRs in the repertoires were matched against a reference library of SARS-CoV-2-specific TCRs that had been generated with the MIRA antigen-specificity platform. Breadth was defined as the fraction of unique TCRs that were SARS-CoV-2-associated, and depth was defined as the fraction of total T cells that were SARS-CoV-2-associated. Using the MIRA data, each spike-specific TCR was mapped to the spike region that the TCR reacts to and placed in a CD4 or CD8 class. Log10-transformed breadth and depth values were compared by one-way ANOVA with Sidak's multiple comparisons tests. TCRdb took over this immuneACCESS table, retaining in-frame rearrangements with V and J assigned. Such tables are incomplete; in checked studies, under half of the missing clones stem from an unresolved V gene, and the remainder is unexplained. That table furnishes V, J and clone size, whereas the DNA furnished D and trimming. For this sample there are approximately 150,000 clones; 91% appear just once. 1% to 1.5% of the sample is in the top ten clones.

Points the paper makes about the study in general: Most participants were white British and females outnumbered males, and the authors suggested that clonal diversity may have been underestimated. Reportedly, almost half of the unique spike-specific TCRs recognized epitopes lying outside the regions that are mutated in the B.1.351 and B.1.1.7 variants. Vaccine-associated CD4 TCRs spanned the whole spike protein, with dominant responses in regions 160-218 and 743-854. Conclusions about previously exposed vaccinees were limited because only a handful of AZD1222 recipients were SARS-CoV-2 seropositive at baseline. In the small 56-69-year group, the increase in depth fell short of significance, most likely because of low power. After two AZD1222 doses, both the breadth and the depth of spike-specific TCRs were significantly higher than at day 0 and than in MenACWY recipients. Because no day 14 peak-response samples were available, repertoires were characterized only after the peak T cell response.

This clonotype was sampled from an adult who received the AZD1222 COVID-19 vaccine. The input for sequencing was peripheral blood, taken 28 days after the second AZD1222 dose. Recombination linked TRBV20-1 to TRBJ2-1, and 11 junction bases match TRBD2. The CDR3 loop reads CSASSGRGIDEQFF. The DNA reads TGCAGTGCTAGTAGCGGGAGGGGTATCGATGAGCAGTTCTTC.